These T cell receptor beta chains were read from a single sample in a study of cytomegalovirus exposure and HLA in healthy donors. Here immunoSEQ multiplex PCR was the method, and the copy in TCRdb shows in-frame clones only, minus some. In the table there are fewer than 200,000 clones, about 84% of which are singletons. What was sequenced was PBMCs. These receptors were taken from a woman aged 25 to 39 in good health and CMV-seropositive. CDR3s include the opening cysteine and the closing phenylalanine or tryptophan. A D gene is named only where the DNA matches it firmly. Rows may omit the clone size; those that give it use once, few, many or a size class.

j_call v_call clone_size d_call cdr3_aa cdr3_nt
TRBJ2-1 TRBV6-5 once TRBD1 CASSSQGLENEQFF TGTGCCAGCAGCTCACAGGGGCTCGAGAATGAGCAGTTCTTC
TRBJ2-7 TRBV27 once TRBD2 CASSLSFGGGEQYF TGTGCCAGCAGTTTAAGTTTCGGCGGGGGCGAGCAGTACTTC
TRBJ2-1 TRBV30 few NA CAWMRREMGQFF TGTGCCTGGATGCGACGGGAAATGGGGCAGTTCTTC
TRBJ1-1 TRBV19 NA NA CASSKDRLNTEAFF TGTGCCAGTAGTAAGGACAGACTGAACACTGAAGCTTTCTTT
TRBJ2-3 TRBV5-6 NA TRBD1 CASSHQGARTDTQYF TGTGCCAGCAGCCACCAGGGGGCCCGAACAGATACGCAGTATTTT
TRBJ2-7 TRBV1 few NA CTSSHASGRHGSSYF TGCACCAGCAGCCATGCGAGCGGGAGACATGGATCGTCGTACTTC
TRBJ1-2 TRBV7-2 NA TRBD1 CASSIPWARDRFYGYTF TGTGCCAGCAGCATCCCCTGGGCCCGGGACAGATTCTATGGCTACACCTTC
TRBJ1-4 TRBV19 NA NA CASSMTGATNEKLFF TGTGCCAGTAGTATGACAGGTGCAACTAATGAAAAACTGTTTTTT
TRBJ1-1 TRBV19 few NA CASRRQFGWVTEAFF TGTGCCAGTAGGCGACAATTCGGTTGGGTCACTGAAGCTTTCTTT
TRBJ1-4 TRBV6-5 NA NA CASSLGGERNEKLFF TGTGCCAGCAGTTTAGGGGGGGAAAGGAATGAAAAACTGTTTTTT
TRBJ1-1 TRBV7-8 NA NA CASSLADSLGTEAFF TGTGCCAGCAGCTTAGCGGACAGCCTGGGCACTGAAGCTTTCTTT
TRBJ2-5 TRBV14 NA NA CASSSGVQETQYF TGTGCCAGCAGCTCAGGGGTACAAGAGACCCAGTACTTC
TRBJ1-1 TRBV5-6 few NA CASSTRRPRRTEAFF TGTGCCAGCAGCACTCGTCGCCCGCGGCGCACTGAAGCTTTCTTT
TRBJ1-2 TRBV27 NA TRBD1 CASSMTGRGALGYTF TGTGCCAGCAGTATGACAGGGCGCGGTGCCCTAGGCTACACCTTC
TRBJ2-2 TRBV5-4 NA NA CASSFHGELFF TGTGCCAGCAGCTTCCACGGGGAGCTGTTTTTT
TRBJ1-1 TRBV19 NA NA CASSWQTRMNTEAFF TGTGCCAGTAGTTGGCAGACAAGAATGAACACTGAAGCTTTCTTT
TRBJ2-2 TRBV27 once NA CASSLLRTAGELFF TGTGCCAGCAGTTTATTAAGGACAGCCGGGGAGCTGTTTTTT
TRBJ2-7 TRBV2 NA NA CASSAIKSYEQYF TGTGCCAGCAGTGCTATCAAGTCCTACGAGCAGTACTTC
TRBJ1-2 TRBV4-2 NA NA CASSLGRRSYGYTF TGTGCCAGCTCCCTGGGGCGTAGATCCTATGGCTACACCTTC